These T cell receptor beta chains were read from a single sample in a study of lymphopenia after photon versus proton radiotherapy. This table comes from immunoSEQ multiplex PCR, and its TCRdb copy is limited to in-frame clones, with some not included. The sample gives some 31,000 clones, around 82% of which show up once; more than 14% is in the top ten. Specimen: peripheral blood, collected from a patient treated with proton-based radiotherapy. All receptors come from a woman in her seventies with pancreatic cancer. Both conserved end residues are trimmed from each CDR3. Fields, in order: V gene, J gene, CDR3 protein.

>TRBV7-2|TRBJ2-2
ASSWRVSNTGELF
>TRBV11-2|TRBJ2-1
ASSLLASGSNEQF
>TRBV14|TRBJ2-5
ASSRIQETQY
>TRBV19|TRBJ2-4
ASTLGTSGGVGRNIQY
>TRBV18|TRBJ2-5
ASSPTAAAQGTQY
>TRBV2|TRBJ1-5
ASSELGGNQPQH
>TRBV7-2|TRBJ2-2
ASSSTGTGELF
>TRBV28|TRBJ1-2
ASMSGGRYGYT
>TRBV11-2|TRBJ2-1
ASSPRKQGSPYNEQF
>TRBV4-1|TRBJ1-2
ASSPIDRPVHGYT
>TRBV7-2|TRBJ2-7
ASSTWTDKTYEQY
>TRBV2|TRBJ2-3
ASSESQAGGPATQY
>TRBV18|TRBJ2-7
ASSPGGQNEQY
>TRBV27|TRBJ2-7
ASSQDPRGYEQY
>TRBV7-9|TRBJ2-5
ASSPNRDTQETQY
>TRBV30|TRBJ2-2
AWSVDRDTGELF
>TRBV7-2|TRBJ2-1
ASSFISFGSYNEQF
>TRBV28|TRBJ1-2
ASSLLGAGGYT
>TRBV7-2|TRBJ2-1
ASIPRPSPGGPIHEQF
>TRBV2|TRBJ1-3
ASTSTYSTSGNTIY
>TRBV28|TRBJ2-7
ASSLTAGSSYEQY
>TRBV6-6|TRBJ2-3
ASSWGRATDTQY
>TRBV19|TRBJ2-2
ASTVRINTGELF
>TRBV6-4|TRBJ2-3
ARCTDTQY
>TRBV5-8|TRBJ1-2
ASSDPGTAINYGYT
>TRBV15|TRBJ2-7
ATSDSSYEQY
>TRBV28|TRBJ1-6
ASSSFGGSYNSPLH
>TRBV5-1|TRBJ2-3
ASSLDWDTQY
>TRBV10-2|TRBJ2-7
ASSTGTSGSYEQY
>TRBV29-1|TRBJ2-2
SATKAGGSSGELF
>TRBV28|TRBJ1-4
ASSKFGIGKQF
>TRBV9|TRBJ2-1
ASSVAFASGRGNEQF
>TRBV28|TRBJ2-7
ASSPWTGDPYEQY
>TRBV7-2|TRBJ2-3
ASSLVSSSTDTQY
>TRBV5-1|TRBJ2-7
ASSLEGGMTYEQY
>TRBV11-2|TRBJ1-2
ASSLAEGVYGYT
>TRBV7-9|TRBJ2-7
ASSHGTVRDKHEQY
>TRBV11-3|TRBJ2-6
ASSPNMWAPGANVLT
>TRBV5-5|TRBJ1-2
ASSEEDRAFYGYT
>TRBV5-1|TRBJ1-1
ASSLEPVKNTEAF
>TRBV11-3|TRBJ1-1
ASSQGGPADTEAF
>TRBV27|TRBJ1-5
ASRAGGGGSQPQH
>TRBV29-1|TRBJ2-5
SVGDYSNGIQY
>TRBV6-5|TRBJ2-5
ASSYNLGREETQY
>TRBV7-2|TRBJ2-4
ASSFPARLAKNIQY
>TRBV19|TRBJ1-1
ASRPGTGNTEAF
>TRBV30|TRBJ1-5
AWSATSGGNQPQH
>TRBV28|TRBJ1-1
ASSSGGNTEAF
>TRBV19|TRBJ1-5
ASSIDPTGRNQPQH
>TRBV7-9|TRBJ1-1
ASSATRTPSTEAF